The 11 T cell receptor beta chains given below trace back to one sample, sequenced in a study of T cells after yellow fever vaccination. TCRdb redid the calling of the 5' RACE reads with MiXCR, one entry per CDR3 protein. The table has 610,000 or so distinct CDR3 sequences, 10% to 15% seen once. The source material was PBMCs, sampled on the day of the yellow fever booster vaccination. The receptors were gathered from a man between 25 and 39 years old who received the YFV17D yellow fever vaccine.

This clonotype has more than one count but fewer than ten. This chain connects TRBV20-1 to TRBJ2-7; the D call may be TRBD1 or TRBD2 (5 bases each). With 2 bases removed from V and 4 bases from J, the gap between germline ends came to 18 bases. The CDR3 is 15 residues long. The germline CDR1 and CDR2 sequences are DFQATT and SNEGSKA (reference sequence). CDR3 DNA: TGCAGTGCTAGACCGAAACGGGACCTCTTATACGAGCAGTACTTC. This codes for CSARPKRDLLYEQYF.

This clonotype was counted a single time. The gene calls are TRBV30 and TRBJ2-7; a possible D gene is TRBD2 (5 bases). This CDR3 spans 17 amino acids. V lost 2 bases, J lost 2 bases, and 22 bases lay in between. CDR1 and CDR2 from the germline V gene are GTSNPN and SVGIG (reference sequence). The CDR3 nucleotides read TGTGCCTGGAGTAAAGCGGCTTCTGGTCGGCTTCCCTACGAGCAGTACTTC. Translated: CAWSKAASGRLPYEQYF.

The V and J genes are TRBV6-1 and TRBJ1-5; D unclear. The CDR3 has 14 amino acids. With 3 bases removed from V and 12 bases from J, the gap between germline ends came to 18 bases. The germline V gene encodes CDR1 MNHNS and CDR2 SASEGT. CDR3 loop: CASSDRAPLVSQHF. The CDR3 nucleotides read TGTGCCAGCAGTGACCGGGCCCCGTTAGTCAGCCAGCATTTT.

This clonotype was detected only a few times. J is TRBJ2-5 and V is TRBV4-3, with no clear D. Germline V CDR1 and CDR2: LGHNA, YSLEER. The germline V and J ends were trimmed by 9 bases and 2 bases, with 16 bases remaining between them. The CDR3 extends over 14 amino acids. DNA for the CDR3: TGCGCCAGTCTCTTGATAGGGTGGCAAGAGACCCAGTACTTC. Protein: CASLLIGWQETQYF.

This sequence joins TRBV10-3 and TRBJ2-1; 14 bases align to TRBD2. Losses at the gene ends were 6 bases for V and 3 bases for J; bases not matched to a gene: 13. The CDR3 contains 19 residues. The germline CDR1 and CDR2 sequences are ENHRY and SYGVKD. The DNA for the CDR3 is TGTGCCATCAGGATGACCGGGACTAGCGGGGGTAGAGGCTACAATGAGCAGTTCTTC. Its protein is CAIRMTGTSGGRGYNEQFF.

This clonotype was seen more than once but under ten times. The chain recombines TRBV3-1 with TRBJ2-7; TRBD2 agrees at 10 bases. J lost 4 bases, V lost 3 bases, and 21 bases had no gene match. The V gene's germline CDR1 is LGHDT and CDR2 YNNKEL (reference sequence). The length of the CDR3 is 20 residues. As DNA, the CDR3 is TGTGCCAGCAGCCACGACCAAAGGACTAGCGGCTCACGGGGGTTTTACGAGCAGTACTTC. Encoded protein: CASSHDQRTSGSRGFYEQYF.

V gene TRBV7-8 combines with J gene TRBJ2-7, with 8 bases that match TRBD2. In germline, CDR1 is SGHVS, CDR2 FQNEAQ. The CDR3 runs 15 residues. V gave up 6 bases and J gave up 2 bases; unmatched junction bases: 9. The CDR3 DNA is TGTGCCAGCAGATCGCTAGCGGGCGCGCCCTACGAGCAGTACTTC. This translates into CASRSLAGAPYEQYF.

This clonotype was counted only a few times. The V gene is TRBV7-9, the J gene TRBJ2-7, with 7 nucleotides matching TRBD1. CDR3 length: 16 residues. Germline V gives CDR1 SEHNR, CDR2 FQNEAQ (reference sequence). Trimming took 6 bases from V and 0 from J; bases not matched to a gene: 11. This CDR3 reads CASSSTRTGISYEQYF. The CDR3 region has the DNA TGTGCCAGCAGTTCAACGAGGACAGGCATCTCCTACGAGCAGTACTTC.

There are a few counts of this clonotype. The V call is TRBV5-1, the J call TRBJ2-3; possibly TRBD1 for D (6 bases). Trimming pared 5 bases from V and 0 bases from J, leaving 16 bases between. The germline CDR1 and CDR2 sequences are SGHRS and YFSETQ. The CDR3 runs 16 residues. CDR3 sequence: CASRRGHDTSTDTQYF. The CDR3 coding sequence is TGCGCCAGCAGACGGGGACATGACACTAGCACAGATACGCAGTATTTT.

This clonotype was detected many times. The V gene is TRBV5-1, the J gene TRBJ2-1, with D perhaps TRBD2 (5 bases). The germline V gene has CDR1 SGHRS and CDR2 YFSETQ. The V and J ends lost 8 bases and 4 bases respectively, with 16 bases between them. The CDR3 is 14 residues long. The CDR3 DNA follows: TGCGCCAGTCTAGGACTGGGGAGTTACAATGAGCAGTTCTTC. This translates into CASLGLGSYNEQFF.

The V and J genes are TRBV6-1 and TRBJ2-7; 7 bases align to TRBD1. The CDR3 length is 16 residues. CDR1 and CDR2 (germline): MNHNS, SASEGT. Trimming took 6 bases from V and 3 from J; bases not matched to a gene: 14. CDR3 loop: CASRPQRGRGDYEQYF. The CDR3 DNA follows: TGTGCCAGCAGGCCCCAGAGGGGGCGAGGTGACTACGAGCAGTACTTC.